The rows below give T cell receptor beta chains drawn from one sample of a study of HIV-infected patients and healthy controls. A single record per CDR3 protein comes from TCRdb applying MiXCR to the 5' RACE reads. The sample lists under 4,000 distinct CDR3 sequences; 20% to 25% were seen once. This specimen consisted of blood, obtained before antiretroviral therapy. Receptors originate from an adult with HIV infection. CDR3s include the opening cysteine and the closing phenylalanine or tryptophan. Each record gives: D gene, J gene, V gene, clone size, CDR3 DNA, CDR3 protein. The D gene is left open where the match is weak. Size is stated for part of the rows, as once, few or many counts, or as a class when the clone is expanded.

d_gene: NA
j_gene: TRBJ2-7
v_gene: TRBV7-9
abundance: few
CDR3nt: TGTGCCAGCAGCGGAAAGGAGGGACATGACTACGAGCAGTACTTC
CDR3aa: CASSGKEGHDYEQYF

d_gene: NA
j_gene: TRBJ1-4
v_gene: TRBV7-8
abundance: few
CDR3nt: TGTGCCAGCAGGCTTACAGATGCAACTAATGAAAAACTGTTTTTT
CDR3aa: CASRLTDATNEKLFF

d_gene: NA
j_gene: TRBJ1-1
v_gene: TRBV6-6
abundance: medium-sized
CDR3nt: TGTGCCAGCAGTTACAGGAGCACTGAAGCTTTCTTT
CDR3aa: CASSYRSTEAFF

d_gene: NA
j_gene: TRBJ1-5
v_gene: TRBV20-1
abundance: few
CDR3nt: TGCAGTGCGAGACTAAGTGAAAGGGGGAACAGGGACCAGCCCCAGCATTTT
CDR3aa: CSARLSERGNRDQPQHF

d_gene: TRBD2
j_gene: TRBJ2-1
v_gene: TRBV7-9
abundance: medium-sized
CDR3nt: TGTGCCAGCAGCTTAGTTTTGCGGGGGGGTAATGAGCAGTTCTTC
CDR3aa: CASSLVLRGGNEQFF

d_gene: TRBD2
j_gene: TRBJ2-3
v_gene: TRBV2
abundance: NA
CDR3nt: TGTGCCAGCAGAGGGGACATCAGGACTAGCGGGTATGGCACAGATACGCAGTATTTT
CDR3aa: CASRGDIRTSGYGTDTQYF

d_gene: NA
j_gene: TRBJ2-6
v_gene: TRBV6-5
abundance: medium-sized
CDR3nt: TGTGCCAGCAGTCAAGTAGTATCTGGGGCCAACGTCCTGACTTTC
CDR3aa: CASSQVVSGANVLTF

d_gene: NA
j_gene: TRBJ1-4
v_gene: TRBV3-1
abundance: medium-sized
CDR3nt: TGTGCCAGCAGCACGCCAGAAGAATCAACTAATGAAAAACTGTTTTTT
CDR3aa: CASSTPEESTNEKLFF

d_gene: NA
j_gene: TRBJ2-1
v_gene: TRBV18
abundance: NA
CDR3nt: TGTGCCAGCTCACCGGAAGTACAGGGCTATTACAATGAGCAGTTCTTC
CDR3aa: CASSPEVQGYYNEQFF

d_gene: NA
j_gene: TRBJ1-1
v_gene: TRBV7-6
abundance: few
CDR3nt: TGTGCCAGCAGCGCAGATACGAACACTGAAGCTTTCTTT
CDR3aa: CASSADTNTEAFF

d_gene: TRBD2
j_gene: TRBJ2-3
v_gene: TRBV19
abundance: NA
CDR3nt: TGTGCCAGTAGGCCTAGCGGCCGCACAGATACGCAGTATTTT
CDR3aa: CASRPSGRTDTQYF

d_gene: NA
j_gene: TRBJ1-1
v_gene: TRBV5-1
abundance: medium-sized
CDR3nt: TGCGCCAGCAGCTCGGGGATGGGACGGAATATGAACACTGAAGCTTTCTTT
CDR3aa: CASSSGMGRNMNTEAFF

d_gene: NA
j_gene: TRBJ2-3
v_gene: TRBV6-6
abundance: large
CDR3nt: TGTGCCAGCAGACCGACACTAGAGGCACATACGCAGTATTTT
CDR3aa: CASRPTLEAHTQYF

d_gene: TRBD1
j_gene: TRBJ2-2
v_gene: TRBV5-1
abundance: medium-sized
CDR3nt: TGCGCCAGCAGCTGGGGGACAGGACGCACCGGGGAGCTGTTTTTT
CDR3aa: CASSWGTGRTGELFF

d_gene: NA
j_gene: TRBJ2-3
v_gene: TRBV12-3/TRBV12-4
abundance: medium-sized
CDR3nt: TGTGCCAGCAGTCCGGGAACAGGCGGCGGTACAGATACGCAGTATTTT
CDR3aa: CASSPGTGGGTDTQYF

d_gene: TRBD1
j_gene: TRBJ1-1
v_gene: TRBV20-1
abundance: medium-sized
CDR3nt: TGCAGTGCTGCTTACAGGGGATTAAACACTGAAGCTTTCTTT
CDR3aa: CSAAYRGLNTEAFF

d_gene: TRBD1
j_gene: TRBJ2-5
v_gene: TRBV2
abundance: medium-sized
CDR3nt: TGTGCCAGCGATCCTACCGGGACAGAATTGAAAGAGACCCAGTACTTC
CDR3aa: CASDPTGTELKETQYF

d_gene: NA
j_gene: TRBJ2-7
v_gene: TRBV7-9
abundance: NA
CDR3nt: TGTGCCAGCAGCTCGTCTACTGGGGCGCAGGCCTACGAGCAGTACTTC
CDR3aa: CASSSSTGAQAYEQYF

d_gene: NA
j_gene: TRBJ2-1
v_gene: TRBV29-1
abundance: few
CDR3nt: TGCAGCGTTGACACAAATGAGCAGTTCTTC
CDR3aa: CSVDTNEQFF

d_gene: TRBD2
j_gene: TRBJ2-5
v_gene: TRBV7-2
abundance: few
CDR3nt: TGTGCCAGCAGCTTAGTAGGGACTAGCGGCCGGGAGACCCAGTACTTC
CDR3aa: CASSLVGTSGRETQYF

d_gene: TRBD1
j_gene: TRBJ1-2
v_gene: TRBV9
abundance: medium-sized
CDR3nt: TGTGCCAGCAGCGTGACAGGGTACGCGGGCTACACCTTC
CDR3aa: CASSVTGYAGYTF

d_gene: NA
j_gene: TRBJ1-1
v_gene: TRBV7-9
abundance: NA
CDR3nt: TGTGCCAGCAGCCCCTTTAGGGAGAACACTGAAGCTTTCTTT
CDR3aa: CASSPFRENTEAFF

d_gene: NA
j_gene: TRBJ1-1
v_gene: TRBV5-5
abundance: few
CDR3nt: TGTGCCAGCAGCCCCCTCGGGTCTGAAGCTTTCTTT
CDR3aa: CASSPLGSEAFF

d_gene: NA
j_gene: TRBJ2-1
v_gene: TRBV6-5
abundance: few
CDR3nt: TGTGCCAGCAGTTACTCGCAGGGTGGTGAGCAGTTCTTC
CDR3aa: CASSYSQGGEQFF